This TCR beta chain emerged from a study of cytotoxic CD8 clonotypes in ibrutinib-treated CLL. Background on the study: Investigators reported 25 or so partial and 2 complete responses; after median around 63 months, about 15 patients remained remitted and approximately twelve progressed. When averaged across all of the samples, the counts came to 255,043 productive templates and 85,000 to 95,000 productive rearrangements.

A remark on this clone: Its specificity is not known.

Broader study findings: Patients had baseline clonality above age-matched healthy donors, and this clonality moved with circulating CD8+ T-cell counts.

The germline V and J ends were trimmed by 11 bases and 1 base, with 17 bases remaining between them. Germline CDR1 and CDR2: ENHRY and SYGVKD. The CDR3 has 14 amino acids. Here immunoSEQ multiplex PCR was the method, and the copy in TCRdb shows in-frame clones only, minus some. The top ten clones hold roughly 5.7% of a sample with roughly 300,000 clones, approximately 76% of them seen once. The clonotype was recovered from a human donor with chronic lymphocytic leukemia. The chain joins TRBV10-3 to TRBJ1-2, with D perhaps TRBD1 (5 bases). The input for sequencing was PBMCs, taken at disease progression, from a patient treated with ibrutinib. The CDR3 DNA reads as TGTGCCCTCGGTGGTGTGGGGGTTAACTATGGCTACACCTTC. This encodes CALGGVGVNYGYTF.